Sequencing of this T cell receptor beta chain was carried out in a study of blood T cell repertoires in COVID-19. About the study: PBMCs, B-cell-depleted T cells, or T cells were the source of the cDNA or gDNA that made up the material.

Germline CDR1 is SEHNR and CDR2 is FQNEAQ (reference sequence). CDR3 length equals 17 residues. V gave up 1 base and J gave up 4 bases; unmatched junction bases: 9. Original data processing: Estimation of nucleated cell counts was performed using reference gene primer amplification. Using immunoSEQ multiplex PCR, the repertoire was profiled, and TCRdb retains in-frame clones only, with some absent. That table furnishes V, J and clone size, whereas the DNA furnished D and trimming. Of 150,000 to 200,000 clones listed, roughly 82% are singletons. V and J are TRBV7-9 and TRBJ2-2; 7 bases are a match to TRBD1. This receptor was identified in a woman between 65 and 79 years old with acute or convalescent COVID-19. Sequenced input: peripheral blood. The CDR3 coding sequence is TGTGCCAGCAGCTTAGTGGTTGGACAGGAGACCACCGGGGAGCTGTTTTTT. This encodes CASSLVVGQETTGELFF.